Shown below are 5 T cell receptor beta chains from a single sample sequenced in a study of blood T cell repertoires in COVID-19 (dated by TCRdb to about 2020). To prepare the library, the immunoSEQ multiplex PCR assay was applied. Not all clones reach the TCRdb copy of this immuneACCESS table, which keeps in-frame sequences only. Checked studies attribute under half of the gap to unresolved V genes and leave the rest unexplained. This sample lists about 190,000 clones; around four fifths were detected once. The top ten hold about 15% of the sample. The sequenced material came from peripheral blood. The source is a young man with active or convalescent COVID-19.

The genes are TRBV24-1 and TRBJ2-3; a weak D match, TRBD2 (5 bases). V was clipped by 5 bases and J by 2 bases, with 7 bases between them. CDR3 length: 13 amino acids. The V gene's germline CDR1 is KGHDR and CDR2 SFDVKD. The CDR3 DNA sequence: TGTGCCACCAGTGGAGCGGACACAGATACGCAGTATTTT. Protein product: CATSGADTDTQYF.

The CDR3 DNA reads as TGTGCCAGCAGCCCCAGGGTAGTAGGGACTGAAGCTTTCTTT. Translating gives CASSPRVVGTEAFF. This rearrangement joins TRBV9 to TRBJ1-1; D possibly corresponds to TRBD1 (5 bases). The CDR3 has 14 amino acids. The V gene lost 4 bases and the J gene lost 5 bases, with 15 bases spanning the gap. The germline CDR1 and CDR2 sequences are SGDLS and YYNGEE.

This rearrangement joins TRBV19 to TRBJ2-7, with a possible D match to TRBD2 (6 bases). Per germline, CDR1 LNHDA and CDR2 SQIVND (reference sequence). The CDR3 is made up of 14 amino acids. The V and J ends lost 1 base and 4 bases respectively, with 11 bases between them. The DNA for the CDR3 is TGTGCCAGTAGTATAGCGGGAGAAGAATACGAGCAGTACTTC. Protein sequence: CASSIAGEEYEQYF.

The chain recombines TRBV5-4 with TRBJ2-3; TRBD1 aligns across 9 bases. This CDR3 is built from 15 residues. The V gene's germline CDR1 is SGHNT and CDR2 YYREEE (reference sequence). J was trimmed by 5 bases and V by 4 bases; bases with no gene match: 8. The CDR3 protein is CASSPGQGRGDTQYF. Here the CDR3 DNA reads TGTGCCAGCAGCCCCGGACAGGGGCGCGGAGATACGCAGTATTTT. The variable domain in full, with the rest retrieved from reference TRBV5-4 and TRBJ2-3, is ETGVTQSPTHLIKTRGQQVTLRCSSQSGHNTVSWYQQALGQGPQFIFQYYREEENGRGNFPPRFSGLQFPNYSSELNVNALELDDSALYLCASSPGQGRGDTQYFGPGTRLTVL.

The chain couples TRBV30 to TRBJ2-5, with 8 nucleotides matching TRBD1. CDR1 and CDR2 (germline): GTSNPN, SVGIG (reference sequence). This CDR3 contains 16 residues. Trimming took 0 bases from V and 5 from J; bases not matched to a gene: 11. The CDR3 reads CAWSVQTGGRGETQYF. In DNA, the CDR3 is TGTGCCTGGAGTGTACAAACAGGGGGTCGAGGGGAGACCCAGTACTTC. The full variable domain, with the rest looked up from reference TRBV30 and TRBJ2-5, is SQTIHQWPATLVQPVGSPLSLECTVEGTSNPNLYWYRQAAGRGLQLLFYSVGIGQISSEVPQNLSASRPQDRQFILSSKKLLLSDSGFYLCAWSVQTGGRGETQYFGPGTRLLVL.